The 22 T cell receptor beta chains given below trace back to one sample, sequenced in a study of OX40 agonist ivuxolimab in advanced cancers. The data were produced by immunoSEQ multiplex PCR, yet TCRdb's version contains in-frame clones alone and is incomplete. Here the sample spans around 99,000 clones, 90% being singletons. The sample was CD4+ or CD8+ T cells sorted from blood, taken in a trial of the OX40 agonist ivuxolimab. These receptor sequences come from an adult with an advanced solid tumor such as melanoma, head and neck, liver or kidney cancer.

The CDR3 coding sequence is TGTGCCAGCAGCCAATACCAAATGGTTGGGGGTGACGCTTTCTTT. Translation gives CASSQYQMVGGDAFF. The chain combines TRBV5-4 with TRBJ1-1, with D perhaps matching TRBD1 (5 bases). The ends were cut back, 4 bases at V and 11 bases at J, with 24 bases in the middle. CDR1 and CDR2 from the germline V gene are SGHNT and YYREEE (reference sequence). The CDR3 has 15 amino acids.

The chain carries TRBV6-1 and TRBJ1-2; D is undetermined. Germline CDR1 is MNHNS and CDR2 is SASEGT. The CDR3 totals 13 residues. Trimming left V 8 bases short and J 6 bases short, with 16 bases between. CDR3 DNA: TGTGCCAGCGCCCGTCCCGGGGTACATGGCTACACCTTC. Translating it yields CASARPGVHGYTF.

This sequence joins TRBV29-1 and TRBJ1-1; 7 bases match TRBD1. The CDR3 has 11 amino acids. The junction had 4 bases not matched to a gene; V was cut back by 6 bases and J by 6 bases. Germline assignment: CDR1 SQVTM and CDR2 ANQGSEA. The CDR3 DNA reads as TGCAGCGTGACAGGGAAATCTGAAGCTTTCTTT. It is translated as CSVTGKSEAFF.

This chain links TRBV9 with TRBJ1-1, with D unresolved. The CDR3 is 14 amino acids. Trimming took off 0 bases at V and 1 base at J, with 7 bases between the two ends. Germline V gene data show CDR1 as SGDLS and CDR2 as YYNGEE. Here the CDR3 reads CASSVANGNTEAFF. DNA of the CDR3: TGTGCCAGCAGCGTAGCTAACGGGAACACTGAAGCTTTCTTT.

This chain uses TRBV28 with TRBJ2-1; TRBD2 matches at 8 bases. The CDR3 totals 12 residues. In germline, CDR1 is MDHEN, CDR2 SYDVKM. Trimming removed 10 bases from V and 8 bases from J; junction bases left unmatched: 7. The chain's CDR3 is CAIQSGSYEQFF. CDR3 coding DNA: TGTGCCATCCAAAGCGGGAGCTATGAGCAGTTCTTC.

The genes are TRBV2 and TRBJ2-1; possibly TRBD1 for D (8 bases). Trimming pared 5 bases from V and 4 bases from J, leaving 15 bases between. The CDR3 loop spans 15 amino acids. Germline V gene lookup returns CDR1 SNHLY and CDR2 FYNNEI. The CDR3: CASSIGQGLYNEQFF. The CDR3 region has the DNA TGTGCCAGCAGTATCGGACAGGGACTATACAATGAGCAGTTCTTC.

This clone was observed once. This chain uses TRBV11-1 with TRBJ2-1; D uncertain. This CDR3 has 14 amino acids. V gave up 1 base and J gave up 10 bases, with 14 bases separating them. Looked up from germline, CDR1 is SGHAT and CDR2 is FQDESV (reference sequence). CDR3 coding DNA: TGTGCCAGCAGCTTAGGCGGTGGGGTCGTCGAGCAGTTCTTC. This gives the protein CASSLGGGVVEQFF.

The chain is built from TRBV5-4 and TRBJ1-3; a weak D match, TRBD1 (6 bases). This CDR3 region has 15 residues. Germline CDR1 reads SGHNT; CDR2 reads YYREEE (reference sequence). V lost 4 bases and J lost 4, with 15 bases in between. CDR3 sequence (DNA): TGTGCCAGCAGCAGGACCGGGACACCCGGAAACACCATATATTTT. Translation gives CASSRTGTPGNTIYF.

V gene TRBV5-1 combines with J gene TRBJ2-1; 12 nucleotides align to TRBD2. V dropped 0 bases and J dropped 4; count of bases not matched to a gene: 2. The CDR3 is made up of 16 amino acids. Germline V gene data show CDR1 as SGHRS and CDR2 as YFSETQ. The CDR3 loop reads CASSLVTSGGYNEQFF. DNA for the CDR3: TGCGCCAGCAGCTTGGTAACTAGCGGGGGGTACAATGAGCAGTTCTTC.

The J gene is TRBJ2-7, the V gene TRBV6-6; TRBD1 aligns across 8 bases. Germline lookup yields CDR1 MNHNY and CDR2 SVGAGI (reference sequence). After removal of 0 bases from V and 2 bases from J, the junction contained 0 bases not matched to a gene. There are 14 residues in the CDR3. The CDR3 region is CASSYSTGAYEQYF. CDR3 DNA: TGTGCCAGCAGTTACTCGACAGGGGCCTACGAGCAGTACTTC.

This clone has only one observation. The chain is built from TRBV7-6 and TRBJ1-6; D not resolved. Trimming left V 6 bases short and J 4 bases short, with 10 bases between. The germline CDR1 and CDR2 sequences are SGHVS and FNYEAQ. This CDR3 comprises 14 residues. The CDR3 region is CASRGPAYNSPLHF. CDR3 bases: TGTGCCAGCAGAGGGCCGGCTTATAATTCACCCCTCCACTTT. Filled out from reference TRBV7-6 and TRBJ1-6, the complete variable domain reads GAGVSQSPRYKVTKRGQDVALRCDPISGHVSLYWYRQALGQGPEFLTYFNYEAQQDKSGLPNDRFSAERPEGSISTLTIQRTEQRDSAMYRCASRGPAYNSPLHFGNGTRLTVT.

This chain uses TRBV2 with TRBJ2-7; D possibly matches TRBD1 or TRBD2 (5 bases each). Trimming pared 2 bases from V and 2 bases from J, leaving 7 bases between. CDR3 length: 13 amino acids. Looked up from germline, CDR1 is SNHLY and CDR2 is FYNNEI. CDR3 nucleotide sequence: TGTGCCAGCAGTGAACGGGGCACCTACGAGCAGTACTTC. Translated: CASSERGTYEQYF. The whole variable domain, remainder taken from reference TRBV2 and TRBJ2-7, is EPEVTQTPSHQVTQMGQEVILRCVPISNHLYFYWYRQILGQKVEFLVSFYNNEISEKSEIFDDQFSVERPDGSNFTLKIRSTKLEDSAMYFCASSERGTYEQYFGPGTRLTVT.

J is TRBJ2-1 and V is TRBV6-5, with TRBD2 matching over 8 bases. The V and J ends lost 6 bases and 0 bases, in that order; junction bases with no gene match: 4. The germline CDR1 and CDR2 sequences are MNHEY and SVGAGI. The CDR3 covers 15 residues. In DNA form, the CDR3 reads TGTGCCAGCAGGATAGCGGGGAGCTCCTACAATGAGCAGTTCTTC. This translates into CASRIAGSSYNEQFF.

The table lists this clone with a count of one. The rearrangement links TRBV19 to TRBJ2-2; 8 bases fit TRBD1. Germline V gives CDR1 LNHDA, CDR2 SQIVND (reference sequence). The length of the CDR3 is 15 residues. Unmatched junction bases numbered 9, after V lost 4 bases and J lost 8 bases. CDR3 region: CASSSDRGFMGELFF. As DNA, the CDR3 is TGTGCCAGTAGTAGCGACAGGGGTTTTATGGGGGAGCTGTTTTTT.

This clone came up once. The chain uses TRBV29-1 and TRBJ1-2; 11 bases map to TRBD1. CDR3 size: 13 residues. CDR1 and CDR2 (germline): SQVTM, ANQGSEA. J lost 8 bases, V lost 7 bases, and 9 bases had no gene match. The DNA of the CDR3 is TGCAGCGCAGGGACAGGGGGTTCGCGAGGCTACACCTTC. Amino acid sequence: CSAGTGGSRGYTF.

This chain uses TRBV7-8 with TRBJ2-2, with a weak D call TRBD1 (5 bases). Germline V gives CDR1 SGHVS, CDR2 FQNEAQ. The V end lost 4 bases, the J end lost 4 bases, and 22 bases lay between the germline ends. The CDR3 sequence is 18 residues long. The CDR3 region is CASSSYTGPGVGTGELFF. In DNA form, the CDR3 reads TGTGCCAGCAGCTCATATACAGGTCCCGGCGTGGGCACCGGGGAGCTGTTTTTT.

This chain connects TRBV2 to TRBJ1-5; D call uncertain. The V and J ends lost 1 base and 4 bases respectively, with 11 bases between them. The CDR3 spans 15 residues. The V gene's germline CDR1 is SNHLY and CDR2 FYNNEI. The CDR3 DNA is TGTGCCAGCAGTGAAGAGTCAACCCTTAATCAGCCCCAGCATTTT. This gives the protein CASSEESTLNQPQHF.

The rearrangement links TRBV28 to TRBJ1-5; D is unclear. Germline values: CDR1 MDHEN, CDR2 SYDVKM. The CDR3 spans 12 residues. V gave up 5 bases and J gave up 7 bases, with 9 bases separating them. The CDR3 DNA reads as TGTGCCAGCAGTCCTCTTATCCAGCCCCAGCATTTT. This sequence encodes CASSPLIQPQHF.

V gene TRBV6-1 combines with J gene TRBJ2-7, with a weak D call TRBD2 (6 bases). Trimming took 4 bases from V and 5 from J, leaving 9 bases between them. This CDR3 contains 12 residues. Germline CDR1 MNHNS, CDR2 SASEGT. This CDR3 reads CASSVGGHEQYF. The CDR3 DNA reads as TGTGCCAGCAGTGTAGGAGGGCACGAGCAGTACTTC.

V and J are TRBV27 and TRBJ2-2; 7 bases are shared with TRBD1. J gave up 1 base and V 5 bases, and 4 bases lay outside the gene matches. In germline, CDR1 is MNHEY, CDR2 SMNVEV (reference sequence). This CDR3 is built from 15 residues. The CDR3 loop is CASSQGTENTGELFF. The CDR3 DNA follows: TGTGCCAGCAGTCAAGGGACAGAGAACACCGGGGAGCTGTTTTTT.

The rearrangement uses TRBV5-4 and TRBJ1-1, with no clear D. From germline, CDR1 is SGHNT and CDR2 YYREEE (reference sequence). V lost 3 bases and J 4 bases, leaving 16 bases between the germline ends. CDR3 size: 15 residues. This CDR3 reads CASSWMTGRVTEAFF. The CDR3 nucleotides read TGTGCCAGCAGCTGGATGACTGGACGTGTCACTGAAGCTTTCTTT.

CDR3 DNA: TGCGCCAGCAGTGAGTCTAATGGGATGCCCTTGGATGAGCAGTTCTTC. Its translation is CASSESNGMPLDEQFF. This chain connects TRBV10-1 to TRBJ2-1; D gene unclear. This CDR3 comprises 16 residues. The V end lost 0 bases, the J end lost 8 bases, and 17 bases lay between the germline ends. Germline V gives CDR1 WNHNN, CDR2 SYGVQD (reference sequence).